Presented here are 27 T cell receptor beta chains from one specimen sequenced in a study of HIV-infected patients and healthy controls. Alpha and beta constant-region primers primed reverse transcription of around 500 ng RNA. Separate chain-specific third strand synthesis with multiplexing indices produced the alpha and beta libraries. TCRdb redid the calling of the 5' RACE reads with MiXCR, one entry per CDR3 protein. The table lists 7,500 to 9,500 distinct CDR3 sequences, 8% to 9.5% of them singletons, with about 35% in the top ten. Whole blood was used without fractionation, so all unsorted peripheral T cells were included. Specimen: blood, collected before antiretroviral therapy. These receptor sequences come from an adult with HIV infection. The donor label of this sample is uncertain.

This clonotype was picked up many times. V is TRBV3-1 and J is TRBJ1-5; D not resolved. CDR3 size: 15 residues. Germline CDR1 LGHDT, CDR2 YNNKEL (reference sequence). The germline V and J ends were trimmed by 2 bases and 2 bases, with 10 bases remaining between them. CDR3 DNA: TGTGCCAGCAGCCAACGGGTAGGTGGCAATCAGCCCCAGCATTTT. It encodes CASSQRVGGNQPQHF.

This clonotype rates as medium-sized. The V and J genes are TRBV28 and TRBJ2-5; unclear D gene. Germline V gene lookup returns CDR1 MDHEN and CDR2 SYDVKM. The CDR3 loop spans 14 amino acids. Trimming shortened V by 1 base and J by 9 bases, and 15 bases separated the two germline ends. CDR3 DNA: TGTGCCAGCAGTTTATCGGTGTTGGGAATGGCCCAGTACTTC. Translation: CASSLSVLGMAQYF.

This clonotype came up many times. This sequence joins TRBV20-1 and TRBJ1-1, with 8 bases identical to TRBD1. J gave up 5 bases and V 4 bases, and 9 bases lay outside the gene matches. Per the germline V gene, CDR1 is DFQATT and CDR2 is SNEGSKA (reference sequence). The CDR3 is 14 amino acids. CDR3 DNA sequence: TGCAGTGCTAAGTCGCAGGGGGCGAGGACTGAAGCTTTCTTT. Residues: CSAKSQGARTEAFF.

There are many counts of this clonotype. V is TRBV5-5 and J is TRBJ1-1; 9 positions agree with TRBD1. Germline V gives CDR1 SGHKS, CDR2 YYEKEE (reference sequence). CDR3 length equals 15 residues. The V gene end was trimmed by 0 bases and the J gene end by 4 bases; junction bases not matched to a gene: 4. The CDR3 sequence is CASSLAGQGPTEAFF. The CDR3 DNA sequence: TGTGCCAGCAGCTTGGCGGGACAGGGACCCACTGAAGCTTTCTTT. The whole variable domain, filled in from reference TRBV5-5 and TRBJ1-1, reads DAGVTQSPTHLIKTRGQQVTLRCSPISGHKSVSWYQQVLGQGPQFIFQYYEKEERGRGNFPDRFSARQFPNYSSELNVNALLLGDSALYLCASSLAGQGPTEAFFGQGTRLTVV.

The CDR3 spells CASSRGTSGSTDTQYF. CDR3 DNA: TGTGCCAGCAGTCGCGGGACTAGCGGGAGCACAGATACGCAGTATTTT. The chain joins TRBV12-3 or TRBV12-4 to TRBJ2-3; TRBD2 matches at 12 bases. V lost 5 bases to trimming and J lost 0 bases; unmatched junction nucleotides: 3. This CDR3 spans 16 amino acids.

Many counts were recorded for this clonotype. The chain links TRBV6-5 to TRBJ2-5; 9 nucleotides line up with TRBD2. V was pared by 0 bases and J by 2 bases, with 1 base of the junction left unmatched. The germline V gene has CDR1 MNHEY and CDR2 SVGAGI. This CDR3 is built from 15 residues. Here the CDR3 DNA reads TGTGCCAGCAGTTACTCGACTAGCGGACAAGAGACCCAGTACTTC. It translates to CASSYSTSGQETQYF.

This clonotype was seen more than once but under ten times. V usage is TRBV4-2 and J usage is TRBJ2-7; 11 bases are a match to TRBD2. V lost 0 bases and J lost 3; bases outside the gene matches: 10. The CDR3 consists of 18 residues. Germline V lookup: CDR1 LGHNA, CDR2 YNFKEQ. The CDR3 DNA is TGTGCCAGCAGCCAAGAAGCGCCGAGGCTAGCGGGAGGCTACGAGCAGTACTTC. Protein: CASSQEAPRLAGGYEQYF.

The table lists this clonotype with a few counts. The chain combines TRBV7-2 with TRBJ2-2; 15 bases agree with TRBD2. The J segment lost 4 bases and the V segment lost 5 bases, leaving 11 bases of the junction unmatched. The CDR3 is made up of 19 amino acids. Germline V gives CDR1 SGHTA, CDR2 FQGNSA. CDR3 protein: CASSNRGLAGGPGTGELFF. The CDR3 DNA reads TGTGCCAGCAGCAATAGAGGACTAGCGGGAGGGCCGGGCACCGGGGAGCTGTTTTTT. Complete variable domain (other parts from reference TRBV7-2 and TRBJ2-2): GAGVSQSPSNKVTEKGKDVELRCDPISGHTALYWYRQSLGQGLEFLIYFQGNSAPDKSGLPSDRFSAERTGGSVSTLTIQRTQQEDSAVYLCASSNRGLAGGPGTGELFFGEGSRLTVL.

This clonotype was recorded a few times. The V gene is TRBV2, the J gene TRBJ2-3, with 7 bases lining up with TRBD2. The CDR3 covers 15 residues. Looked up from germline, CDR1 is SNHLY and CDR2 is FYNNEI. The J segment lost 4 bases and the V segment lost 8 bases, leaving 12 bases of the junction unmatched. In DNA form, the CDR3 reads TGTGCCAGCGAGGAGGCTGGACTAGGGGCAGATACGCAGTATTTT. Translating it yields CASEEAGLGADTQYF.

In DNA, the CDR3 is TGCGCCAGCAGCCAGAACAGCGTCTATGGCTACACCTTC. Translating it yields CASSQNSVYGYTF. The V gene is TRBV4-1, the J gene TRBJ1-2; no clear D. CDR1 and CDR2 from the germline V gene are MGHRA and YSYEKL. The CDR3 contains 13 residues. The V end was cut by 3 bases, the J end by 4 bases, with 9 bases between.

This clonotype was counted at least ten times. The chain carries TRBV20-1 and TRBJ1-6; D ambiguous. Germline V CDR1 and CDR2: DFQATT, SNEGSKA (reference sequence). V was trimmed by 3 bases and J by 4 bases, leaving 10 bases between them. The CDR3 is 14 amino acids. DNA for the CDR3: TGCAGTGCTAGTAGGAACCCGTATAATTCACCCCTCCACTTT. Protein product: CSASRNPYNSPLHF.

This clonotype has at least ten counts. V is TRBV5-1 and J is TRBJ2-1, with D perhaps TRBD2 (7 bases). CDR3 length: 16 amino acids. Germline-derived CDR1 and CDR2 are SGHRS and YFSETQ. The V end was cut by 0 bases, the J end by 0 bases, with 10 bases between. The CDR3 region has the DNA TGCGCCAGCAGCTTGGATGGGGGGGCCTCCTACAATGAGCAGTTCTTC. It encodes CASSLDGGASYNEQFF.

This clonotype was counted many times. This chain uses TRBV12-5 with TRBJ1-1; D is undetermined. Germline V gene lookup returns CDR1 LGHNT and CDR2 FRNRAP. This CDR3 region has 15 residues. V was cut by 2 bases and J by 1 base, with 11 bases left in between. CDR3 residues: CASGLISWTNTEAFF. The CDR3 DNA sequence: TGTGCTAGTGGTTTGATTAGTTGGACGAACACTGAAGCTTTCTTT.

This clonotype showed up many times. The V call is TRBV28, the J call TRBJ2-1, with 10 bases lining up with TRBD1. Germline V gene sequence: CDR1 MDHEN, CDR2 SYDVKM. The junction had 12 bases not matched to a gene; V was cut back by 5 bases and J by 8 bases. There are 16 residues in the CDR3. CDR3 bases: TGTGCCAGCAGTACTCCCGGGACAGGGGCGACGGATGAGCAGTTCTTC. This gives the protein CASSTPGTGATDEQFF.

Many counts were recorded for this clonotype. This chain links TRBV5-1 with TRBJ2-3; unclear D gene. The germline CDR1 and CDR2 sequences are SGHRS and YFSETQ. This CDR3 region has 15 residues. Between the trimmed V and J ends, which lost 0 bases and 5 bases, there was a span of 13 bases. For the CDR3, the DNA is TGCGCCAGCAGCTTGGATCGTCCCGGCATAGATACGCAGTATTTT. Protein product: CASSLDRPGIDTQYF.

Many counts were recorded for this clonotype. The chain is built from TRBV12-3 or TRBV12-4 and TRBJ1-4, with D perhaps TRBD1 (5 bases). The CDR3 runs 12 residues. Trimming cost V 5 bases and J 7 bases, with 8 bases left between them. The CDR3 spells CASSPGAEKLFF. In nucleotides, the CDR3 is TGTGCCAGCAGTCCCGGGGCTGAAAAACTGTTTTTT.

This clonotype has ten or more counts. The chain employs TRBV7-9 and TRBJ2-7; D may be TRBD1 or TRBD2 (6 bases each). V lost 4 bases and J lost 3, with 13 bases in between. There are 14 residues in the CDR3. Germline assignment: CDR1 SEHNR and CDR2 FQNEAQ (reference sequence). DNA for the CDR3: TGTGCCAGCAGCTCCTCCGGGGGCAACTACGAGCAGTACTTC. Its translation: CASSSSGGNYEQYF.

CDR3 sequence (DNA): TGCAGTGCCCCCCCGGGACTAGCGTCCGGGCCACCCAACAATGAGCAGTTCTTC. Its protein is CSAPPGLASGPPNNEQFF. V usage is TRBV20-1 and J usage is TRBJ2-1; TRBD2 aligns across 10 bases. The V and J ends lost 6 bases and 5 bases, in that order; junction bases with no gene match: 19. CDR1 is DFQATT and CDR2 is SNEGSKA in the germline V gene (reference sequence). The CDR3 loop spans 18 amino acids.

In this sample, this clonotype turned up many times. This chain uses TRBV5-5 with TRBJ2-3; 7 bases align to TRBD2. The J segment lost 3 bases and the V segment lost 0 bases, leaving 4 bases of the junction unmatched. The CDR3 runs 15 residues. The germline CDR1 and CDR2 sequences are SGHKS and YYEKEE (reference sequence). Here the CDR3 DNA reads TGTGCCAGCAGCTTGGGCGGGGGAGCTACAGATACGCAGTATTTT. This codes for CASSLGGGATDTQYF.

This clonotype was detected ten times or more. The chain is built from TRBV11-2 and TRBJ2-7; TRBD1 is a possible D gene (6 bases). Trimming pared 5 bases from V and 2 bases from J, leaving 19 bases between. Germline-derived CDR1 and CDR2 are SGHAT and FQNNGV. There are 16 residues in the CDR3. The CDR3 protein is CASSPISRTATYEQYF. The CDR3 nucleotides read TGTGCCAGCAGCCCCATCTCTAGGACAGCCACCTACGAGCAGTACTTC. The variable domain in full, with the rest retrieved from reference TRBV11-2 and TRBJ2-7, is EAGVAQSPRYKIIEKRQSVAFWCNPISGHATLYWYQQILGQGPKLLIQFQNNGVVDDSQLPKDRFSAERLKGVDSTLKIQPAKLEDSAVYLCASSPISRTATYEQYFGPGTRLTVT.

This clonotype was seen repeatedly, ten times or more. The chain is built from TRBV6-4 and TRBJ2-1; possible D gene TRBD1, 6 bases. Germline V gene lookup returns CDR1 MRHNA and CDR2 SNTAGT. The CDR3 totals 15 residues. V was shortened by 9 bases and J by 3 bases, with 18 bases between the two germline ends. This CDR3 reads CASSPSGADYNEQFF. For the CDR3, the DNA is TGTGCCAGTTCTCCCTCAGGGGCTGACTACAATGAGCAGTTCTTC.

This clonotype has ten or more counts. The J gene is TRBJ2-5, the V gene TRBV5-1; D unresolved. Trimming left V 0 bases short and J 2 bases short, with 5 bases between. This CDR3 comprises 13 residues. The germline gives CDR1 SGHRS, CDR2 YFSETQ. CDR3 coding DNA: TGCGCCAGCAGCTTGGACCCTCAAGAGACCCAGTACTTC. It yields the protein CASSLDPQETQYF. Variable domain in full (rest from reference TRBV5-1 and TRBJ2-5): KAGVTQTPRYLIKTRGQQVTLSCSPISGHRSVSWYQQTPGQGLQFLFEYFSETQRNKGNFPGRFSGRQFSNSRSEMNVSTLELGDSALYLCASSLDPQETQYFGPGTRLLVL.

The V call is TRBV5-1, the J call TRBJ1-2; D uncertain. Germline CDR1 is SGHRS and CDR2 is YFSETQ. The CDR3 contains 15 residues. The ends were cut back, 1 base at V and 1 base at J, with 11 bases in the middle. DNA of the CDR3: TGCGCCAGCAGCTTGAGGGCGGACGATAACTATGGCTACACCTTC. It codes for CASSLRADDNYGYTF.

This clonotype was seen many times. The J gene is TRBJ2-3, the V gene TRBV9, with no clear D. V gave up 0 bases and J gave up 2 bases, with 13 bases separating them. The germline CDR1 and CDR2 sequences are SGDLS and YYNGEE. The CDR3 is made up of 16 amino acids. The chain's CDR3 is CASSVGSRPNTDTQYF. The DNA for the CDR3 is TGTGCCAGCAGCGTAGGCTCGCGCCCAAACACAGATACGCAGTATTTT.

This clonotype was counted only a few times. The rearrangement joins TRBV5-1 to TRBJ2-5; 12 nucleotides match TRBD2. Germline-derived CDR1 and CDR2 are SGHRS and YFSETQ. Losses at the gene ends were 2 bases for V and 4 bases for J; bases not matched to a gene: 3. The CDR3 runs 15 residues. The CDR3 reads CASSFGTSGRETQYF. The CDR3, as DNA: TGCGCCAGCAGCTTCGGGACTAGCGGGCGAGAGACCCAGTACTTC.

This clonotype has at least ten counts. J is TRBJ1-1 and V is TRBV3-1; TRBD1 matches at 9 bases. The CDR3 length is 16 residues. V lost 4 bases and J lost 4; bases outside the gene matches: 10. Germline-derived CDR1 and CDR2 are LGHDT and YNNKEL (reference sequence). The CDR3 spells CASSLIPGQGFTEAFF. The CDR3 DNA follows: TGTGCCAGCAGCCTCATACCGGGACAGGGATTCACTGAAGCTTTCTTT.

This clonotype was observed many times. The V gene is TRBV11-2, the J gene TRBJ1-6; D remains unclear. The CDR3 is 16 amino acids. Germline assignment: CDR1 SGHAT and CDR2 FQNNGV. Trimming left V 5 bases short and J 10 bases short, with 21 bases between. Here the CDR3 DNA reads TGTGCCAGCAGCGCCAGCCGTCTACCTAGCTCCTCACCCCTCCACTTT. This codes for CASSASRLPSSSPLHF.